These T cell receptor beta chains were read from a single sample in a study of blood T cell repertoires in COVID-19. Sequencing used immunoSEQ multiplex PCR; TCRdb keeps in-frame clones, though not all of them. The table records more than 200,000 clones, about nine tenths of them present only once. Sequenced sample: peripheral blood. The receptor source for this set is a man in his forties or fifties with acute or convalescent COVID-19. The CDR3 runs from the conserved cysteine through the conserved F or W. D genes are given only for firm matches. A clone size is listed for some rows: how often the clone was seen (once, few, many), or a class if it is expanded.

J gene: TRBJ2-7; clone size: .; V gene: TRBV27; D gene: .; CDR3 protein: CASSLVGQSNEQYF; CDR3 DNA: TGTGCCAGCAGTTTGGTTGGACAGTCCAACGAGCAGTACTTC
J gene: TRBJ2-1; clone size: .; V gene: TRBV7-9; D gene: .; CDR3 protein: CASRRGDEQFF; CDR3 DNA: TGTGCCAGCCGCAGGGGAGATGAGCAGTTCTTC
J gene: TRBJ1-6; clone size: .; V gene: TRBV6-5; D gene: TRBD1; CDR3 protein: CASNPSGQNNSPLHF; CDR3 DNA: TGTGCCAGCAACCCCTCGGGACAGAATAATTCACCCCTCCACTTT
J gene: TRBJ2-2; clone size: few; V gene: TRBV10-2; D gene: .; CDR3 protein: CASSMFRGIGTGELFF; CDR3 DNA: TGCGCCAGCTCCATGTTTAGGGGGATTGGCACCGGGGAGCTGTTTTTT
J gene: TRBJ1-2; clone size: .; V gene: TRBV6-5; D gene: TRBD1; CDR3 protein: CASSYPTGPNYGYTF; CDR3 DNA: TGTGCCAGCAGTTACCCGACAGGGCCTAACTATGGCTACACCTTC
J gene: TRBJ1-3; clone size: .; V gene: TRBV18; D gene: .; CDR3 protein: CASSGGRLSGNTIYF; CDR3 DNA: TGTGCCAGCTCCGGGGGGCGCCTGTCTGGAAACACCATATATTTT
J gene: TRBJ2-2; clone size: .; V gene: TRBV11-1; D gene: TRBD2; CDR3 protein: CASSLGTSGGSGELFF; CDR3 DNA: TGTGCCAGCAGCCTTGGGACTAGCGGGGGTTCCGGGGAGCTGTTTTTT
J gene: TRBJ1-5; clone size: .; V gene: TRBV9; D gene: .; CDR3 protein: CASSVAGRLCEFLGNQPQHF; CDR3 DNA: TGTGCCAGCAGCGTAGCTGGGAGACTTTGTGAGTTCCTGGGCAATCAGCCCCAGCATTTT
J gene: TRBJ1-4; clone size: .; V gene: TRBV6-5; D gene: .; CDR3 protein: CASSYDFREANEKLFF; CDR3 DNA: TGTGCCAGCAGTTACGACTTTAGGGAGGCTAATGAAAAACTGTTTTTT
J gene: TRBJ2-1; clone size: .; V gene: TRBV7-3; D gene: TRBD1; CDR3 protein: CASSSYRGQGNEQFF; CDR3 DNA: TGTGCCAGCAGCTCCTACAGGGGGCAGGGCAATGAGCAGTTCTTC
J gene: TRBJ1-2; clone size: .; V gene: TRBV20-1; D gene: .; CDR3 protein: CSASSGVGYTF; CDR3 DNA: TGCAGTGCTAGCTCAGGGGTAGGCTACACCTTC
J gene: TRBJ2-7; clone size: .; V gene: TRBV3-1/TRBV3-2; D gene: .; CDR3 protein: CASSLTRGGIDEQYF; CDR3 DNA: TGTGCCAGCAGCCTAACTAGGGGGGGCATCGACGAGCAGTACTTC
J gene: TRBJ2-7; clone size: .; V gene: TRBV18; D gene: .; CDR3 protein: CASSEHRENEQYF; CDR3 DNA: TGTGCCAGCTCAGAGCACAGGGAGAACGAGCAGTACTTC